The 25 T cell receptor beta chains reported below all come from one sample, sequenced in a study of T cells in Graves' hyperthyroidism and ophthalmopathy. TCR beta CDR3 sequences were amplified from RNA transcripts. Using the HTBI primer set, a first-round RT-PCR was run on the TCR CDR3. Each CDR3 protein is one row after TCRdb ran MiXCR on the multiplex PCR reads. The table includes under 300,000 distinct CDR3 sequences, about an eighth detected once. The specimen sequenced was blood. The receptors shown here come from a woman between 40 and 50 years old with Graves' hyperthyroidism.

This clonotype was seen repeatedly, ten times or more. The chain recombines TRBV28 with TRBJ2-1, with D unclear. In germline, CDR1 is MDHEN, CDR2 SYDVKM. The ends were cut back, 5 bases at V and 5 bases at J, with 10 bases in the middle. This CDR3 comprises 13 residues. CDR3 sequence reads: CASSVGFDNEQFF. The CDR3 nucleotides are TGTGCCAGCAGTGTAGGGTTTGACAATGAGCAGTTCTTC. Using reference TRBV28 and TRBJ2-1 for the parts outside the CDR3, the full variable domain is DVKVTQSSRYLVKRTGEKVFLECVQDMDHENMFWYRQDPGLGLRLIYFSYDVKMKEKGDIPEGYSVSREKKERFSLILESASTNQTSMYLCASSVGFDNEQFFGPGTRLTVL.

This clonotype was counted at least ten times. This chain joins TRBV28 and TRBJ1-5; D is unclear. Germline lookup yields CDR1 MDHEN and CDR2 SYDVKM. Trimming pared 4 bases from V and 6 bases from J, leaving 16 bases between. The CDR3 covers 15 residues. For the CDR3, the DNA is TGTGCCAGCAGTTCATCGGTCAGTTGGGGTCAGCCCCAGCATTTT. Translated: CASSSSVSWGQPQHF.

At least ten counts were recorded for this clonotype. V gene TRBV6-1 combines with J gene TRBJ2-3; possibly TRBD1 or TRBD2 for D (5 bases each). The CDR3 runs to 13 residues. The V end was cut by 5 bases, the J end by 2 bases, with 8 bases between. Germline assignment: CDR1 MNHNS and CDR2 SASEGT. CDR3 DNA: TGTGCCAGCAGTTACGGGACCACAGATACGCAGTATTTT. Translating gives CASSYGTTDTQYF.

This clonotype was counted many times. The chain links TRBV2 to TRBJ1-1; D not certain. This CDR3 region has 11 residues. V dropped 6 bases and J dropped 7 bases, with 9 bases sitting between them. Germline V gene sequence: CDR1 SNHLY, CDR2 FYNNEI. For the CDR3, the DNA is TGTGCCAGCAGGGGAGTCCTTGAAGCTTTCTTT. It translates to CASRGVLEAFF.

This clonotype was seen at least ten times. CDR3 DNA: TGTGCCAGCAGTTTAGTACGGGAAGGCTACACCTTC. It codes for CASSLVREGYTF. The chain joins TRBV12-3 or TRBV12-4 to TRBJ1-2; D not resolved. This CDR3 has 12 residues. Trimming removed 1 base at V and 8 bases at J, with 8 bases between.

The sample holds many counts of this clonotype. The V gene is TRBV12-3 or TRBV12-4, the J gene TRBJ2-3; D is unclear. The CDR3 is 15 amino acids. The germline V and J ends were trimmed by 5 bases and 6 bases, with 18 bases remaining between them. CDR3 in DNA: TGTGCCAGCAGTCCCCGAGCTGGAAATTTGGATACGCAGTATTTT. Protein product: CASSPRAGNLDTQYF.

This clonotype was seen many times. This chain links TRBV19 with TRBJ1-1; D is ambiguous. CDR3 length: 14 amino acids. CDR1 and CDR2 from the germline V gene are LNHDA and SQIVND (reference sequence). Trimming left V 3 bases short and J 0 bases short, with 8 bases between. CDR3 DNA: TGTGCCAGTAGTATTGGACCGTTGAACACTGAAGCTTTCTTT. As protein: CASSIGPLNTEAFF.

CDR3 nucleotides: TGTGCCAGCAGCCCGGGACAGGGGGCGAAGGAGCAGTACTTC. It codes for CASSPGQGAKEQYF. The chain couples TRBV28 to TRBJ2-7, with TRBD1 matching 12 bases. V was pared by 6 bases and J by 7 bases, with 7 bases of the junction left unmatched. CDR1 is MDHEN, CDR2 SYDVKM, per germline. CDR3 length: 14 residues.

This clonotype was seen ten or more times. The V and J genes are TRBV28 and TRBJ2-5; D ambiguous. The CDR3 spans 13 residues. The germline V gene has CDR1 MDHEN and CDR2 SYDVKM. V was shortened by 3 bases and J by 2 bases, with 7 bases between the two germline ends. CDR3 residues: CASSFNRQETQYF. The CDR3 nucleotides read TGTGCCAGCAGTTTCAACCGACAAGAGACCCAGTACTTC.

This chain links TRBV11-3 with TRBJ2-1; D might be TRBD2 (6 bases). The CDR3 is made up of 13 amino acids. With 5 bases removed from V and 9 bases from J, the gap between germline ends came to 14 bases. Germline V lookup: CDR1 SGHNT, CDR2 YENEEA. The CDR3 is CASSQDRRGEQFF. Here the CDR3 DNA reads TGTGCCAGCAGCCAAGATCGGCGGGGTGAGCAGTTCTTC.

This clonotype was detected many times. CDR3 amino acids: CASTRGGSGSYEQYF. CDR3 coding DNA: TGTGCCAGCACTCGTGGGGGGAGTGGTTCCTACGAGCAGTACTTC. The chain combines TRBV28 with TRBJ2-7; possible D gene TRBD2, 6 bases. In germline, CDR1 is MDHEN, CDR2 SYDVKM. This CDR3 has 15 amino acids. Trimming took 7 bases from V and 1 from J, leaving 17 bases between them.

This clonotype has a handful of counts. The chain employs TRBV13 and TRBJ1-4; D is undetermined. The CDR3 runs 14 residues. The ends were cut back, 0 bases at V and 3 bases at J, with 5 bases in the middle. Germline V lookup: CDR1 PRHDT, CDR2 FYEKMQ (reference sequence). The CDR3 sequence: CASSLGSSNEKLFF. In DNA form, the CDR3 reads TGTGCCAGCAGCTTAGGTAGCTCTAATGAAAAACTGTTTTTT.

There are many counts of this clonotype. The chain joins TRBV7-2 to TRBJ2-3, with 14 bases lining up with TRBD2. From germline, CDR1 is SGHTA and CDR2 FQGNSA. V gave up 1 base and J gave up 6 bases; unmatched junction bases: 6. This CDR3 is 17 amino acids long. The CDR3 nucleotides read TGTGCCAGCAGCTTAGTGACTAGCGGGAGGGGGGTCGATACGCAGTATTTT. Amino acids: CASSLVTSGRGVDTQYF.

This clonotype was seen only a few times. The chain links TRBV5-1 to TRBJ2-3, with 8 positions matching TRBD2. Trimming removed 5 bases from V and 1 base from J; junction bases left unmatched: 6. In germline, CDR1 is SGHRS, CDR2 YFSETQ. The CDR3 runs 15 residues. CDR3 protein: CASSSGTRGTDTQYF. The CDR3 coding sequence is TGCGCCAGCAGTTCCGGGACTAGGGGCACAGATACGCAGTATTTT.

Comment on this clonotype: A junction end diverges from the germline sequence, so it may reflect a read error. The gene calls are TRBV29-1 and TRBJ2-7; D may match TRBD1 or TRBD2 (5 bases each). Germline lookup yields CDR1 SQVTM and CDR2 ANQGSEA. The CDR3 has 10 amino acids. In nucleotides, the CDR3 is TGCAGCGTTTTAGGGGACGAGCGGTACTTC. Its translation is CSVLGDERYF.

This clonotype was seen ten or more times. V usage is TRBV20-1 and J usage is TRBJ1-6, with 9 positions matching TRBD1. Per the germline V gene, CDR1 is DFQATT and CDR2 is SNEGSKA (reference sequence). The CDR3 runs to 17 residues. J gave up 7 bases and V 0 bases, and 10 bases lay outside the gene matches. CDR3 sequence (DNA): TGCAGTGCTAGAGATGGGAGACAGGGGGTTCGGAATTCACCCCTCCACTTT. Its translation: CSARDGRQGVRNSPLHF.

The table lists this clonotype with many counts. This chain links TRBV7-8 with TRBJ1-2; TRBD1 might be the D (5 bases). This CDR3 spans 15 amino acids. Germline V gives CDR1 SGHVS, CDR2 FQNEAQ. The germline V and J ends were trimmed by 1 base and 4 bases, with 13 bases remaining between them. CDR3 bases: TGTGCCAGCAGCTTAGTCGGGGGGGGAGTCTATGGCTACACCTTC. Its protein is CASSLVGGGVYGYTF. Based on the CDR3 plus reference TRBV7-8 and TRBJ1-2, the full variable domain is GAGVSQSPRYKVAKRGQDVALRCDPISGHVSLFWYQQALGQGPEFLTYFQNEAQLDKSGLPSDRFFAERPEGSVSTLKIQRTQQEDSAVYLCASSLVGGGVYGYTFGSGTRLTVV.

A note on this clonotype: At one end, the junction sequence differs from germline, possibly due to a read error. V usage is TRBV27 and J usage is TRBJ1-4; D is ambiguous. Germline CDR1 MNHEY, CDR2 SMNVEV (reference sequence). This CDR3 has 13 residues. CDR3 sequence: CACRKTTNEKLFF. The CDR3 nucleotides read TGTGCCTGCAGAAAAACAACTAATGAAAAACTGTTTTTT.

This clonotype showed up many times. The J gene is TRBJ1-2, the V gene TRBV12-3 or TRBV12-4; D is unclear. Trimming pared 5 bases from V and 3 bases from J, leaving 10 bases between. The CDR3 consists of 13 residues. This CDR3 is CASSPGPYYGYTF. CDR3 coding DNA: TGTGCCAGCAGTCCTGGGCCGTACTATGGCTACACCTTC.

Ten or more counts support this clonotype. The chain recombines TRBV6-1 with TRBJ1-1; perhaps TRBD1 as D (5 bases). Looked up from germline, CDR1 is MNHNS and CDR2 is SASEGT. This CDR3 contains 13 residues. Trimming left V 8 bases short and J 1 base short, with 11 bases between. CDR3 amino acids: CASGATSNTEAFF. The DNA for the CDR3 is TGTGCCAGCGGGGCCACCTCGAACACTGAAGCTTTCTTT.

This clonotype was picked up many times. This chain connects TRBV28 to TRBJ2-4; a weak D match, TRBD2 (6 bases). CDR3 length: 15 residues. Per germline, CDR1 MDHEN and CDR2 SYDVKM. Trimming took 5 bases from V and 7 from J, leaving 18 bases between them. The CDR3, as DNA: TGTGCCAGCAGTCCATCCGTAACTAGCAGGAACATTCAGTACTTC. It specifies CASSPSVTSRNIQYF. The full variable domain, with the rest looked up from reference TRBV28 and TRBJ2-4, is DVKVTQSSRYLVKRTGEKVFLECVQDMDHENMFWYRQDPGLGLRLIYFSYDVKMKEKGDIPEGYSVSREKKERFSLILESASTNQTSMYLCASSPSVTSRNIQYFGAGTRLSVL.

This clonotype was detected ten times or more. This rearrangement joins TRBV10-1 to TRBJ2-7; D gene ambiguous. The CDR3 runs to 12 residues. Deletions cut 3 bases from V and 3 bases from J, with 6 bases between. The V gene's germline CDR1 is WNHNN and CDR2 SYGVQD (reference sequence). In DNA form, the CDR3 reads TGCGCCAGCAGTGATGGCGGCTACGAGCAGTACTTC. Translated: CASSDGGYEQYF.

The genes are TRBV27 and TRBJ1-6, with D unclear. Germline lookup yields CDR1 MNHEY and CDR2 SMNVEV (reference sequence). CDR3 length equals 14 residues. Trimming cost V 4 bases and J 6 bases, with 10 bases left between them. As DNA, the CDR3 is TGTGCCAGCAGTTCCCAGGCTATTAATTCACCCCTCCACTTT. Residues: CASSSQAINSPLHF.

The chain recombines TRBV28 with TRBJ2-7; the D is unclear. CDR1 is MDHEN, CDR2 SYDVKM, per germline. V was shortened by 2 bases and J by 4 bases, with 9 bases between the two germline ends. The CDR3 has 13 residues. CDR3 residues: CASSLGHLYEQYF. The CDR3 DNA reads TGTGCCAGCAGTTTAGGGCATCTATACGAGCAGTACTTC. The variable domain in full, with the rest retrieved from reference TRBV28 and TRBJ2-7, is DVKVTQSSRYLVKRTGEKVFLECVQDMDHENMFWYRQDPGLGLRLIYFSYDVKMKEKGDIPEGYSVSREKKERFSLILESASTNQTSMYLCASSLGHLYEQYFGPGTRLTVT.

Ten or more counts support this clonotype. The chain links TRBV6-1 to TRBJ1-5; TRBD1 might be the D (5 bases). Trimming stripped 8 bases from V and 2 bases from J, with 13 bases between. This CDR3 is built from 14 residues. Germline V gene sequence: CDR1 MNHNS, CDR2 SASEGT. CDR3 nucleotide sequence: TGTGCCAGCTCTGACGCGGGGGGCAATCAGCCCCAGCATTTT. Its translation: CASSDAGGNQPQHF.